This entry lists 3 T cell receptor beta chains sequenced from one sample in a study of cytotoxic CD8 clonotypes in ibrutinib-treated CLL. Only in-frame clones appear in the TCRdb table, and some are missing; sequencing was by immunoSEQ multiplex PCR. The sample has some 300,000 clones; around four fifths are singletons. This sample comprised PBMCs, obtained before ibrutinib treatment. These receptor sequences come from a human donor with chronic lymphocytic leukemia.

The chain combines TRBV19 with TRBJ1-2; D is uncertain. The CDR3 loop spans 12 amino acids. V was pared by 5 bases and J by 2 bases, with 6 bases between. Germline V lookup: CDR1 LNHDA, CDR2 SQIVND (reference sequence). This CDR3 is CASSLQNYGYTF. The DNA for the CDR3 is TGTGCCAGTAGTTTACAAAACTATGGCTACACCTTC. The entire variable domain, with the rest obtained from reference TRBV19 and TRBJ1-2, is as follows: DGGITQSPKYLFRKEGQNVTLSCEQNLNHDAMYWYRQDPGQGLRLIYYSQIVNDFQKGDIAEGYSVSREKKESFPLTVTSAQKNPTAFYLCASSLQNYGYTFGSGTRLTVV.

The chain is built from TRBV10-3 and TRBJ1-1; D ambiguous. The V gene's germline CDR1 is ENHRY and CDR2 SYGVKD. V gave up 2 bases and J gave up 0 bases, with 7 bases separating them. The CDR3 runs 14 residues. The chain's CDR3 is CAISETEVNTEAFF. DNA of the CDR3: TGTGCCATCAGTGAGACGGAAGTGAACACTGAAGCTTTCTTT.

V and J are TRBV11-1 and TRBJ2-3, with 7 nucleotides matching TRBD2. CDR1 is SGHAT and CDR2 is FQDESV in the germline V gene (reference sequence). J lost 6 bases, V lost 9 bases, and 6 bases had no gene match. CDR3 length equals 12 residues. The CDR3 loop is CASLAAPDTQYF. The CDR3 DNA reads as TGTGCCAGTCTAGCGGCCCCGGATACGCAGTATTTT.